This passage covers 14 T cell receptor beta chains from one sample sequenced in a study of T cell repertoires in cytomegalovirus infection. Their target antigens are unknown. TCRdb redid the calling of the reads with MiXCR, one entry per CDR3 protein. The top ten clones hold 59% of a sample with 70,000 or so distinct CDR3 sequences, 25% to 30% of them seen once. This material consisted of CD8+ T cells from cultured PBMCs, taken from culture after CMV antigen stimulation. The source is a human donor in good health (CMV status not recorded). Some clones in this sample may be carry-over from other donors' samples.

This clonotype was picked up many times. This sequence joins TRBV7-2 and TRBJ2-1; 8 bases are shared with TRBD1. V dropped 4 bases and J dropped 5; count of bases not matched to a gene: 7. This CDR3 region has 15 residues. Germline CDR1 SGHTA, CDR2 FQGNSA. Here the CDR3 reads CASSSRDRLDNEQFF. The CDR3 coding sequence is TGTGCCAGCAGCTCCCGGGACAGGTTAGACAATGAGCAGTTCTTC.

This clonotype was found a few times. V usage is TRBV4-1 and J usage is TRBJ2-2; D is possibly TRBD1 (5 bases). Germline CDR1 reads MGHRA; CDR2 reads YSYEKL. V was cut by 0 bases and J by 0 bases, with 8 bases left in between. The CDR3 is 16 residues long. CDR3 bases: TGCGCCAGCAGCCAAGACCCAGGGTCGAACACCGGGGAGCTGTTTTTT. Translated, it gives CASSQDPGSNTGELFF.

The chain employs TRBV6-2 or TRBV6-3 and TRBJ2-5, with 10 bases fitting TRBD2. Looked up from germline, CDR1 is MNHEY and CDR2 is SVGEGT. The CDR3 covers 15 residues. Trimming removed 6 bases from V and 6 bases from J; junction bases left unmatched: 10. The CDR3 coding sequence is TGTGCCAGCAGCGAAAGGGAGCGGGGGGGGAAGACCCAGTACTTC. This sequence encodes CASSERERGGKTQYF.

The chain uses TRBV19 and TRBJ1-2, with unresolved D. This CDR3 spans 14 amino acids. CDR1 and CDR2 from the germline V gene are LNHDA and SQIVND (reference sequence). Trimming removed 5 bases from V and 5 bases from J, with 15 bases in between. The CDR3 spells CASSYDPSRYGYTF. The CDR3 DNA reads as TGTGCCAGTAGTTATGACCCAAGCCGGTATGGCTACACCTTC.

The chain combines TRBV20-1 with TRBJ2-6, with D perhaps TRBD1 (5 bases). The CDR3 runs 14 residues. V lost 0 bases, J lost 2 bases, and 5 bases lay in between. Looked up from germline, CDR1 is DFQATT and CDR2 is SNEGSKA (reference sequence). CDR3 sequence reads: CSARDRAGANVLTF. In DNA, the CDR3 is TGCAGTGCTAGAGACAGGGCTGGGGCCAACGTCCTGACTTTC.

V and J are TRBV6-1 and TRBJ2-2; no definite D call. Germline values: CDR1 MNHNS, CDR2 SASEGT. The CDR3 is 14 residues long. Trimming left V 3 bases short and J 2 bases short, with 7 bases between. CDR3 DNA: TGTGCCAGCAGTGACTCCCTAAACACCGGGGAGCTGTTTTTT. Translation: CASSDSLNTGELFF.

J is TRBJ2-1 and V is TRBV7-9; the match to TRBD2 covers 8 bases. The germline CDR1 and CDR2 sequences are SEHNR and FQNEAQ (reference sequence). The CDR3 is 14 residues long. J lost 7 bases, V lost 4 bases, and 6 bases had no gene match. As DNA, the CDR3 is TGTGCCAGCAGCTCGGCGGGGGGCCGAAATGAGCAGTTCTTC. It encodes CASSSAGGRNEQFF.

This chain joins TRBV27 and TRBJ2-6, with D possibly TRBD2 on 6 matching bases. The length of the CDR3 is 19 residues. CDR1 and CDR2 from the germline V gene are MNHEY and SMNVEV (reference sequence). The ends were cut back, 4 bases at V and 3 bases at J, with 22 bases in the middle. The DNA for the CDR3 is TGTGCCAGCAGTTCCCGGCTGGCGGGGCCAGATTTTGGGGCCAACGTCCTGACTTTC. It encodes CASSSRLAGPDFGANVLTF.

This clonotype was counted only a few times. The chain recombines TRBV7-8 with TRBJ2-1; 10 bases align to TRBD1. J lost 7 bases, V lost 4 bases, and 7 bases had no gene match. This CDR3 spans 15 amino acids. CDR1 and CDR2 from the germline V gene are SGHVS and FQNEAQ. CDR3 in DNA: TGTGCCAGCAGCTCTACGACAGGGGGCAAGAATGAGCAGTTCTTC. Translating it yields CASSSTTGGKNEQFF.

Notes on this clonotype: Being one base from a much bigger clone, this may be a read error. This sequence joins TRBV12-3 or TRBV12-4 and TRBJ1-1, with 9 bases matching TRBD1. The CDR3 runs to 12 residues. CDR3 bases: TGTGTCAGCAGTGGGACAGGGAAGGAAGCTTTCTTT. The encoded protein is CVSSGTGKEAFF.

This clonotype has a handful of counts. The V call is TRBV7-6, the J call TRBJ2-5; D gene unclear. The germline gives CDR1 SGHVS, CDR2 FNYEAQ. Trimming pared 3 bases from V and 5 bases from J, leaving 13 bases between. There are 14 residues in the CDR3. CDR3 nucleotides: TGTGCCAGCAGCTTTTCGAGCCGATCGGAGACCCAGTACTTC. It translates to CASSFSSRSETQYF.

Ten or more counts support this clonotype. This rearrangement joins TRBV28 to TRBJ1-1; D possibly corresponds to TRBD1 (5 bases). The germline V gene encodes CDR1 MDHEN and CDR2 SYDVKM. CDR3 length: 15 amino acids. Trimming cost V 2 bases and J 5 bases, with 15 bases left between them. CDR3 protein: CASSLGSGYRTEAFF. CDR3 sequence (DNA): TGTGCCAGCAGTTTAGGGTCAGGGTATAGGACTGAAGCTTTCTTT.

The genes are TRBV28 and TRBJ2-5, with no clear D. The CDR3 extends over 14 amino acids. The germline V gene encodes CDR1 MDHEN and CDR2 SYDVKM. V gave up 1 base and J gave up 2 bases, with 8 bases separating them. CDR3 coding DNA: TGTGCCAGCAGTTTATTAGCAGTGCAAGAGACCCAGTACTTC. Translating it yields CASSLLAVQETQYF.

The table lists this clonotype with many counts. This chain joins TRBV7-2 and TRBJ2-1; no definite D call. V lost 0 bases and J lost 10, with 4 bases in between. CDR3 size: 11 residues. CDR1 SGHTA and CDR2 FQGNSA come from the germline V gene. CDR3 sequence reads: CASSLAEEQFF. The CDR3 nucleotides are TGTGCCAGCAGCTTAGCTGAGGAGCAGTTCTTC.